Listed here are 8 T cell receptor beta chains from one sample, sequenced in a study of blood T cell repertoires in COVID-19. Method: immunoSEQ multiplex PCR; TCRdb's copy keeps in-frame clones and lacks some. The data show 230,000 or so clones, with about 86% seen just once and approximately 4% held by the top ten. Material for sequencing was peripheral blood. These receptors were taken from a middle-aged man with active or convalescent COVID-19.

This chain connects TRBV6-1 to TRBJ2-6; D is unresolved. This CDR3 spans 19 amino acids. The germline V gene has CDR1 MNHNS and CDR2 SASEGT. Trimming shortened V by 2 bases and J by 0 bases, and 17 bases separated the two germline ends. The CDR3 region is CASSERLAGVLSGANVLTF. CDR3 nucleotide sequence: TGTGCCAGCAGTGAAAGGCTTGCTGGAGTCCTCTCTGGGGCCAACGTCCTGACTTTC.

The genes are TRBV5-1 and TRBJ2-1; tentative D call: TRBD1 (5 bases). Germline CDR1 reads SGHRS; CDR2 reads YFSETQ. This CDR3 has 16 amino acids. V lost 1 base and J 4 bases, leaving 15 bases between the germline ends. The CDR3 DNA reads as TGCGCCAGCAGCTTGAGAAGGGGCGACCTTTACAATGAGCAGTTCTTC. It specifies CASSLRRGDLYNEQFF.

This chain links TRBV6-1 with TRBJ1-1; perhaps TRBD1 as D (6 bases). With 3 bases removed from V and 14 bases from J, the gap between germline ends came to 16 bases. The V gene's germline CDR1 is MNHNS and CDR2 SASEGT. The CDR3 sequence is 12 residues long. The CDR3 DNA is TGTGCCAGCAGTGATCGGAGGGGGGGTTGCTTCTTT. This sequence encodes CASSDRRGGCFF.

This CDR3 reads CASSPQFTGELFF. In DNA, the CDR3 is TGTGCCAGCAGCCCACAGTTCACCGGGGAGCTGTTTTTT. The genes are TRBV11-1 and TRBJ2-2; D ambiguous. The germline gives CDR1 SGHAT, CDR2 FQDESV (reference sequence). The CDR3 is made up of 13 amino acids. Trimming cost V 5 bases and J 4 bases, with 8 bases left between them.

The chain is built from TRBV19 and TRBJ1-4, with 8 bases identical to TRBD1. The CDR3 is made up of 15 amino acids. Germline-derived CDR1 and CDR2 are LNHDA and SQIVND (reference sequence). The trim removed 4 bases at V and 0 bases at J, leaving 1 base unmatched. The CDR3 sequence is CASSTQGATNEKLFF. The CDR3 bases are TGTGCCAGTAGTACACAGGGGGCAACTAATGAAAAACTGTTTTTT. Full variable domain (remainder filled in from reference TRBV19 and TRBJ1-4): DGGITQSPKYLFRKEGQNVTLSCEQNLNHDAMYWYRQDPGQGLRLIYYSQIVNDFQKGDIAEGYSVSREKKESFPLTVTSAQKNPTAFYLCASSTQGATNEKLFFGSGTQLSVL.

The chain links TRBV12-3 or TRBV12-4 to TRBJ1-2; 7 nucleotides match TRBD1. The CDR3 contains 13 residues. Trimming took 6 bases from V and 8 from J; bases not matched to a gene: 9. CDR3 residues: CASRNRGSGGYTF. The DNA for the CDR3 is TGTGCCAGCAGGAACAGGGGTTCGGGCGGCTACACCTTC.

The chain uses TRBV7-9 and TRBJ2-7; 8 bases line up with TRBD1. The CDR3 runs to 13 residues. Germline loops: CDR1 SEHNR, CDR2 FQNEAQ (reference sequence). Trimming took 5 bases from V and 2 from J; bases not matched to a gene: 2. CDR3 bases: TGTGCCAGCAGCCCAGGGGGCACCTACGAGCAGTACTTC. Protein product: CASSPGGTYEQYF.

The chain joins TRBV4-1 to TRBJ2-3, with D possibly being TRBD1 (6 bases). The CDR3 length is 16 residues. CDR1 is MGHRA, CDR2 YSYEKL, per germline. Trimming left V 1 base short and J 2 bases short, with 13 bases between. The CDR3 DNA reads as TGCGCCAGCAGCCAAGTCGGGACAAATCCCACAGATACGCAGTATTTT. It yields the protein CASSQVGTNPTDTQYF.